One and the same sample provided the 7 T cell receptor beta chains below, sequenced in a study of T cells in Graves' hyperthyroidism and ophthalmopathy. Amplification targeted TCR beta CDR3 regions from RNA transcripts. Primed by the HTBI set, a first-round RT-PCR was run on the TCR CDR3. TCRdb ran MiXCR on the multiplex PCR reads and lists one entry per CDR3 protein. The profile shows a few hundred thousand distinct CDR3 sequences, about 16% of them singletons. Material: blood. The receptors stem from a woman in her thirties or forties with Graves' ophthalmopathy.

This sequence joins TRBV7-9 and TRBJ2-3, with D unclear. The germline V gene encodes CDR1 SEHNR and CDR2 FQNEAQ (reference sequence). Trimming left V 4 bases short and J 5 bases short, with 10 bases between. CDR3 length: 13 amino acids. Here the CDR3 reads CASSYRRVDTQYF. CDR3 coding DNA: TGTGCCAGCAGCTACCGCCGTGTAGATACGCAGTATTTT.

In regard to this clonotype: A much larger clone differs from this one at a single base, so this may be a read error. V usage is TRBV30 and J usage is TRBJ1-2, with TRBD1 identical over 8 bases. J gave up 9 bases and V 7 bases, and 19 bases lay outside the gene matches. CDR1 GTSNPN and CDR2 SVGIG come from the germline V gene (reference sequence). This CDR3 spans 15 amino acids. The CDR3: CASSLDRAGGYSYTF. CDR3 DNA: TGTGCCTCAAGCCTGGACAGGGCCGGGGGGTATAGCTACACCTTC.

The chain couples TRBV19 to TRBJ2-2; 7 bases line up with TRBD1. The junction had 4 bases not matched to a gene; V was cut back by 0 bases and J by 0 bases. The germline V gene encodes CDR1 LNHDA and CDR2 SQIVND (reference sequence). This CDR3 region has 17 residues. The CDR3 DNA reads TGTGCCAGTAGTATAGATCCCGGGACAGCGAACACCGGGGAGCTGTTTTTT. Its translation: CASSIDPGTANTGELFF.

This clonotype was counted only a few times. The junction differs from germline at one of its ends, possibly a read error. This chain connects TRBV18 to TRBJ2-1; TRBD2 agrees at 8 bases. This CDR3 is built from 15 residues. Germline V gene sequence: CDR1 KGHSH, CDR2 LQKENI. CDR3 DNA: TGTACCAGCTCAAACGGTCTAGCGGGTGGCAATGAGCAGTTCTTC. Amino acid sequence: CTSSNGLAGGNEQFF.

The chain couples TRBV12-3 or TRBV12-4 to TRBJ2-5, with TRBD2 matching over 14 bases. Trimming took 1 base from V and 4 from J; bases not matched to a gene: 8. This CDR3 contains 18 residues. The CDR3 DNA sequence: TGTGCCAGCAGTTTAGGACTAGCGGGAGGGCCCTCGAGAGAGACCCAGTACTTC. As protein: CASSLGLAGGPSRETQYF.

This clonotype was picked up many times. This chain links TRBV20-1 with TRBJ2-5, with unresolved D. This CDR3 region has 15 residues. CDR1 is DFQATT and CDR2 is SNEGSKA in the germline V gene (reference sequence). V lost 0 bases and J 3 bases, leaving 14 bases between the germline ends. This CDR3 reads CSARDSTSAKETQYF. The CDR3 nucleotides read TGCAGTGCTAGAGATTCGACCAGCGCGAAAGAGACCCAGTACTTC.

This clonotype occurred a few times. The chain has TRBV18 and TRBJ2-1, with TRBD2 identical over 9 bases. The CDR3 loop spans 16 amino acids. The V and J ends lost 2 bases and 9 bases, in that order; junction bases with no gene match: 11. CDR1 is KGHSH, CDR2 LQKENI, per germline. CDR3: CASSPSRLAAGGEQFF. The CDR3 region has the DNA TGTGCCAGCTCACCAAGTCGACTAGCGGCGGGTGGTGAGCAGTTCTTC. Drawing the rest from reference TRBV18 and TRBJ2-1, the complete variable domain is NAGVMQNPRHLVRRRGQEARLRCSPMKGHSHVYWYRQLPEEGLKFMVYLQKENIIDESGMPKERFSAEFPKEGPSILRIQQVVRGDSAAYFCASSPSRLAAGGEQFFGPGTRLTVL.